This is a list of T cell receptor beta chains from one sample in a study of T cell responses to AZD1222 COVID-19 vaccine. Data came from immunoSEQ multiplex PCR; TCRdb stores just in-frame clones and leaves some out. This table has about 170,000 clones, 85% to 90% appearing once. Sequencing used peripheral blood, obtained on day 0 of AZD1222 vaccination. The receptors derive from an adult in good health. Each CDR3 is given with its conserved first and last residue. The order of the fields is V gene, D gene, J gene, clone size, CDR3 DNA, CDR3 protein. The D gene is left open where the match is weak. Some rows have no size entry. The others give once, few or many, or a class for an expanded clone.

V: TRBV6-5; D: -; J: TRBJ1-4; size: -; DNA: TGTGCCAGCGCTAACGGACAGTTAGGCCCTGAAAAACTGTTTTTT; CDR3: CASANGQLGPEKLFF
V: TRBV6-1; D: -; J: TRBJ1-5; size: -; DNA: TGTGCCAGCAGTGAAGTGGCAGGCAAAAGCAATCAGCCCCAGCATTTT; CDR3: CASSEVAGKSNQPQHF
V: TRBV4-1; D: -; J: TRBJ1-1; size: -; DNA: TGCGCCAGCAGCCAACTATCCAGGGAGAACACTGAAGCTTTCTTT; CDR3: CASSQLSRENTEAFF
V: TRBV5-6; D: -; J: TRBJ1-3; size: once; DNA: TGTGCCAGCAGCCAGCTGGTCCTTCGCTCTGGAAACACCATATATTTT; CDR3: CASSQLVLRSGNTIYF
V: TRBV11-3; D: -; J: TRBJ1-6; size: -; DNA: TGTGCCAGCAGCTTAGATGCGGATTCACCCCTCCACTTT; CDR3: CASSLDADSPLHF
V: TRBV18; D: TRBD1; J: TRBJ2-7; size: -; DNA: TGTGCCAGCTCACGATTAAAAACAGGGGCCTACGAGCAGTACTTC; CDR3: CASSRLKTGAYEQYF
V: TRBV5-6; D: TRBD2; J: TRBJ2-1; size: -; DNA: TGTGCCAGCAGCTTGATGACTAGCGATGAGCAGTTCTTC; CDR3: CASSLMTSDEQFF
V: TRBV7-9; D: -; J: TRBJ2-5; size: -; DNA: TGTGCCAGCAGTCGTCTCACCTCGAGGCAAGAGACCCAGTACTTC; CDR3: CASSRLTSRQETQYF
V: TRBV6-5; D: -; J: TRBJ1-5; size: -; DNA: TGTGCCAGCAGCCCGACAGTCAATCAGCCCCAGCATTTT; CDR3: CASSPTVNQPQHF
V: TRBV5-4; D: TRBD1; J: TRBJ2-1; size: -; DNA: TGTGCCAGCAGCACCCAAGACAGGGGGCGAGAGCAGTTCTTC; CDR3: CASSTQDRGREQFF
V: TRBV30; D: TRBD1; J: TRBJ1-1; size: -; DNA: TGTGCCTGGAGTGTTGGGACAGGGGACACTGAAGCTTTCTTT; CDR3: CAWSVGTGDTEAFF
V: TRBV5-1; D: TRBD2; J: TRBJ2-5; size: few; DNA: TGCGCCAGCAGCATCTCGGGGGGGCCAGAGACCCAGTACTTC; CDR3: CASSISGGPETQYF
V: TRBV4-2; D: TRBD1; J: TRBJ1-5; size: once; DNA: TGTGCCAGCAGCCAAGCCCGGACAGGGTACAATCAGCCCCAGCATTTT; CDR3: CASSQARTGYNQPQHF
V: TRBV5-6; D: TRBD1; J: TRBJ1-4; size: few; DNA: TGTGCCAGCAGTCTCGAAAGGACAGGGATACGAGAAAAACTGTTTTTT; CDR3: CASSLERTGIREKLFF
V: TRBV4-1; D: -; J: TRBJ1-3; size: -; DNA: TGCGCCAGCAGCCAAGACTCCTCGAGCTCTGGAAACACCATATATTTT; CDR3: CASSQDSSSSGNTIYF
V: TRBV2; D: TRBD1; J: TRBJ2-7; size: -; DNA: TGTGCCATACAGGGGGAAAAAACAAAAAGCTCCTACGAGCAGTACTTC; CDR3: CAIQGEKTKSSYEQYF
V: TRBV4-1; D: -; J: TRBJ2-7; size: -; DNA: TGCGCCAGCAGCCCACATCAGGGCATTGGGACCTACGAGCAGTACTTC; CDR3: CASSPHQGIGTYEQYF
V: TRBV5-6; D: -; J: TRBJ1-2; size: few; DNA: TGTGCCAGCAGCTTGGACAGGAGCTATGGCTACACCTTC; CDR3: CASSLDRSYGYTF
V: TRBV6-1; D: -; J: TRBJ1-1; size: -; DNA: TGTGCCAGCAGTGACAGGGATATGCTTTCGTTGAACACTGAAGCTTTCTTT; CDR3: CASSDRDMLSLNTEAFF
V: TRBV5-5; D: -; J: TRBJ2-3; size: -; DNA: TGTGCCAGCAGCTTCGATCAAAATCGGGCAGATACGCAGTATTTT; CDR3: CASSFDQNRADTQYF